This TCR beta chain was retrieved from a study of control samples from healthy donors and cancer patients. CDR1 is GTSNPN and CDR2 is SVGIG in the germline V gene (reference sequence). This CDR3 contains 12 residues. V shed 7 bases and J 3 bases; nucleotides not matched to a gene: 6. Here immunoSEQ multiplex PCR was the method, and the copy in TCRdb shows in-frame clones only, minus some. The repertoire holds approximately 70,000 clones, approximately 84% seen once, with over 3.5% in the top ten. The sequencing sample was made of blood. The source is a woman aged 50 to 60 in good health. The chain recombines TRBV30 with TRBJ2-7, with 7 bases aligning to TRBD2. For the CDR3, the DNA is TGTGCCTCACTAGCGAATAGCTACGAGCAGTACTTC. It is translated as CASLANSYEQYF. The complete variable domain, with remaining parts taken from reference TRBV30 and TRBJ2-7, reads SQTIHQWPATLVQPVGSPLSLECTVEGTSNPNLYWYRQAAGRGLQLLFYSVGIGQISSEVPQNLSASRPQDRQFILSSKKLLLSDSGFYLCASLANSYEQYFGPGTRLTVT.